This TCR beta chain was captured in a study of blood T cells in healthy people across ages. Study-wide points: PBMCs were not sorted, which prevented a conclusive comparison of naive versus antigen-experienced cells. Naive T cell percentage strongly correlated with TCR beta diversity. Aged donors had fewer naive CD4+ cells and lower diversity than long-lived donors.

As regards this clonotype: Its specificity is unknown.

The V gene's germline CDR1 is MNHNS and CDR2 SASEGT. After removal of 6 bases from V and 10 bases from J, the junction contained 9 bases not matched to a gene. The CDR3 loop spans 13 amino acids. Per sample, extraction of total RNA gave at least 5.5 micrograms in every case. Then a second PCR, running roughly 7 to 11 cycles, was carried out with a sample-barcoded 5' primer and a J-beta primer mix. MiXCR was run by TCRdb on the 5' RACE reads, yielding one entry per CDR3 protein. The repertoire holds around 1,500,000 distinct CDR3 sequences, with 28% as singletons. Sequencing was performed on blood. The gene calls are TRBV6-1 and TRBJ1-1; the match to TRBD1 covers 9 bases. The clonotype comes from a woman between 25 and 40 years old in good health. DNA of the CDR3: TGTGCCAGCAGCCCGACAGGGGGGATCGGAGCTTTCTTT. Translating gives CASSPTGGIGAFF.